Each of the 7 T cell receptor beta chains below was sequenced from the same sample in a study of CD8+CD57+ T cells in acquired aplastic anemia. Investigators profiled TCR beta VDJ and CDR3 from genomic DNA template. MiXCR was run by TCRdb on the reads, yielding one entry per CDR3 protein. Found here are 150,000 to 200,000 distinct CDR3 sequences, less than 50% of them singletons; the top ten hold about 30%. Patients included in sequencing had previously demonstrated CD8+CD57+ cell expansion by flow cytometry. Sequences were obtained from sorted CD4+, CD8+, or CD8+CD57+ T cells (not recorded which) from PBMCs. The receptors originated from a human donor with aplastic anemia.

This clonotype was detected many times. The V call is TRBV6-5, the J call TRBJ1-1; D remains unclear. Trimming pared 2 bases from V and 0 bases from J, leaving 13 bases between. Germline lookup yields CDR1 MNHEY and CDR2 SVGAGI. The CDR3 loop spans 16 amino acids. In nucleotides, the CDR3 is TGTGCCAGCAGTTACCTAATGGGCCTCATGAACACTGAAGCTTTCTTT. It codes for CASSYLMGLMNTEAFF.

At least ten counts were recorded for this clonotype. This CDR3 reads CASSYGTSNEQFF. CDR3 in DNA: TGTGCCAGCAGTTACGGGACTAGCAATGAGCAGTTCTTC. The V and J genes are TRBV12-3 or TRBV12-4 and TRBJ2-1; 8 nucleotides match TRBD2. The CDR3 contains 13 residues. Trimming at V came to 4 bases and at J to 6 bases, leaving 2 bases not matched to a gene.

DNA of the CDR3: TGTGCCACCAGCAGCTTAGGGAACGAGCAGTACTTC. This gives the protein CATSSLGNEQYF. The chain carries TRBV15 and TRBJ2-7; unclear D gene. The CDR3 has 12 amino acids. Germline assignment: CDR1 LNHNV and CDR2 YYDKDF (reference sequence). Deletions cut 3 bases from V and 5 bases from J, with 8 bases between.

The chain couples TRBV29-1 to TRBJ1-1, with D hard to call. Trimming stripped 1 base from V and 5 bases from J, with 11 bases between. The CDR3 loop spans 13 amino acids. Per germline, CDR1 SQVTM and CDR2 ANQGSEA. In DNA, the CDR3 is TGCAGCGTTGAAGGTCAGCGAAAGACTGAAGCTTTCTTT. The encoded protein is CSVEGQRKTEAFF.

The CDR3 sequence is CASRAMLGWETQYF. Written as DNA, the CDR3 is TGTGCCAGCAGGGCGATGCTAGGCTGGGAGACCCAGTACTTC. The chain joins TRBV7-2 to TRBJ2-5; D unresolved. The CDR3 is made up of 14 amino acids. Germline CDR1 reads SGHTA; CDR2 reads FQGNSA. The V end lost 6 bases, the J end lost 5 bases, and 16 bases lay between the germline ends. Full variable domain (remainder filled in from reference TRBV7-2 and TRBJ2-5): GAGVSQSPSNKVTEKGKDVELRCDPISGHTALYWYRQSLGQGLEFLIYFQGNSAPDKSGLPSDRFSAERTGGSVSTLTIQRTQQEDSAVYLCASRAMLGWETQYFGPGTRLLVL.

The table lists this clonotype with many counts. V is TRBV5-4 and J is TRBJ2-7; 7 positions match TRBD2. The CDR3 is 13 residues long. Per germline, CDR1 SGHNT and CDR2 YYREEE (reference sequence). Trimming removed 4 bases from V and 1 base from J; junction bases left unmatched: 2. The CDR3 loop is CASSTGGSYEQYF. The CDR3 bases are TGTGCCAGCAGCACGGGGGGATCCTACGAGCAGTACTTC. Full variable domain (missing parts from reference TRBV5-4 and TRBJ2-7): ETGVTQSPTHLIKTRGQQVTLRCSSQSGHNTVSWYQQALGQGPQFIFQYYREEENGRGNFPPRFSGLQFPNYSSELNVNALELDDSALYLCASSTGGSYEQYFGPGTRLTVT.

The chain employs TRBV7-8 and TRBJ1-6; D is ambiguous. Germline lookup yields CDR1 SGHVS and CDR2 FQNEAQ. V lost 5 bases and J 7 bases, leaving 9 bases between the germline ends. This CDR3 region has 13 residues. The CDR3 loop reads CASSQVRNSPLHF. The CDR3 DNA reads TGTGCCAGCAGCCAAGTTAGAAATTCACCCCTCCACTTT. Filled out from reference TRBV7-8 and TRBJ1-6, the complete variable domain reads GAGVSQSPRYKVAKRGQDVALRCDPISGHVSLFWYQQALGQGPEFLTYFQNEAQLDKSGLPSDRFFAERPEGSVSTLKIQRTQQEDSAVYLCASSQVRNSPLHFGNGTRLTVT.